The rows below give T cell receptor beta chains drawn from one sample of a study of blood T cell repertoires in COVID-19. Measured with immunoSEQ multiplex PCR; TCRdb has only the in-frame clones, and not every one. The sample consists of 200,000 to 250,000 clones, about 90% of them appearing once. What was sequenced was PBMCs or T cells enriched from blood (not recorded which). The source of these receptors is a woman in her forties or fifties in a cohort exposed to, infected with or recovered from COVID-19 (not recorded which). The CDR3 runs from the conserved cysteine through the conserved F or W. D genes are given only for firm matches. Rows give clone size only sometimes, using once, few, many, or a class for an expanded clone.

once	TRBV6-5	NA	TRBJ1-2	TGTGCCAGCAGACCTGGTGGTTCAGGTGGCTACACCTTC	CASRPGGSGGYTF
NA	TRBV5-4	NA	TRBJ2-7	TGTGCCAGCAGCTTCAGGGGTCCGTACGAGCAGTACTTC	CASSFRGPYEQYF
once	TRBV4-3	NA	TRBJ2-6	TGCGCCAGCAGCTCAGGGGTATCAAGGACTGGGGCCAACGTCCTGACTTTC	CASSSGVSRTGANVLTF
NA	TRBV7-9	TRBD2	TRBJ2-7	TGTGCCAGCAGCCCAGGGACTAGTTTTTCCTACGAGCAGTACTTC	CASSPGTSFSYEQYF
few	TRBV4-1	TRBD1	TRBJ1-3	TGCGCCAGCACCGACCATACAGGGGCCGCAGGAAACACCATATATTTT	CASTDHTGAAGNTIYF
NA	TRBV7-8	NA	TRBJ2-7	TGTGCCAGCAGCTTAGTTGGGGCGGCAGGGGCCTCCTACGAGCAGTACTTC	CASSLVGAAGASYEQYF
once	TRBV30	NA	TRBJ1-2	TGTGCCTGGGAGGACGGGATTCTATATGGCTACACCTTC	CAWEDGILYGYTF
NA	TRBV20-1	NA	TRBJ1-5	TGCAGTGCTAGTAGGTCGGGAGAAGGGCAGCCCCAGCATTTT	CSASRSGEGQPQHF
NA	TRBV27	NA	TRBJ1-2	TGTGCCAGCAGTGGAAAGGGGGGGGTTGGCTATGGCTACACCTTC	CASSGKGGVGYGYTF
NA	TRBV12-3/TRBV12-4	NA	TRBJ1-1	TGTGCCACCACAGGGACCATGAACACTGAAGCTTTCTTT	CATTGTMNTEAFF
NA	TRBV7-9	NA	TRBJ1-6	TGTGCCAGCAGCTGGAAAGGGGGGGACGCGGATAATTCACCCCTCCACTTT	CASSWKGGDADNSPLHF
NA	TRBV4-1	NA	TRBJ1-2	TGCGCCAGCAGCCCGTTCTCTCAGGGGTTTTATGGCTACACCTTC	CASSPFSQGFYGYTF
NA	TRBV27	NA	TRBJ2-1	TGTGCCAGCAGTTTCTCAGGGGAGAATGAGCAGTTCTTC	CASSFSGENEQFF
once	TRBV28	NA	TRBJ2-1	TGTGCCAGCAGTAAACCTACAACGGGGCAGTTCTTC	CASSKPTTGQFF
NA	TRBV5-6	NA	TRBJ1-5	TGTGCCAGCAGCTTGTTTGTAGGGGGGCCCCAGCATTTT	CASSLFVGGPQHF
NA	TRBV5-5	NA	TRBJ2-7	TGTGCCAGCAGCTTGTTTTTTAATAAGGACAGAACCTACGAGCAGTACTTC	CASSLFFNKDRTYEQYF
NA	TRBV18	TRBD2	TRBJ2-3	TGTGCCAGCTCACCCCTGGTTGGACTAGAGACAGATACGCAGTATTTT	CASSPLVGLETDTQYF
NA	TRBV6-2/TRBV6-3	TRBD1	TRBJ1-5	TGTGCCAGCAGTGGTCCAGGGGGCGCGAATCAGCCCCAGCATTTT	CASSGPGGANQPQHF
NA	TRBV14	NA	TRBJ2-1	TGTGCCAGCAGCCAAGATTATCCAGGGGGAGGATTATACAATGAGCAGTTCTTC	CASSQDYPGGGLYNEQFF
NA	TRBV16	TRBD1	TRBJ1-1	TGTGCCAGCAGCCAACCGGGACAGGGAGAGACTGAAGCTTTCTTT	CASSQPGQGETEAFF
NA	TRBV11-2	TRBD1	TRBJ1-5	TGTGCCAGCACCATAGGGACAGGCAGCAATCAGCCCCAGCATTTT	CASTIGTGSNQPQHF
NA	TRBV3-1/TRBV3-2	NA	TRBJ1-2	TGTGCCAGCAGCCAAGCGGCAGGCGCATCTAACTATGGCTACACCTTC	CASSQAAGASNYGYTF